This T cell receptor (beta chain) comes out of a study of Ad26.COV2.S vaccination and SARS-CoV-2 variants. Treatment denoted: about 20 received Ad26.COV2.S at low or high dose, single or two shots; 5 received placebo; per-sample allocation not given. Sample collection was performed on day 63 after the first vaccine or placebo injection. Here immunoSEQ multiplex PCR was the method, and the copy in TCRdb shows in-frame clones only, minus some. The sample holds about 320,000 clones, around 84% seen once. V dropped 2 bases and J dropped 12; count of bases not matched to a gene: 10. The germline gives CDR1 SGHRS, CDR2 YFSETQ. This CDR3 has 16 residues.

The rearrangement links TRBV5-1 to TRBJ2-1; 14 bases align to TRBD2. This clonotype originated in a person between 18 and 65 years old who received the Ad26.COV2.S COVID-19 vaccine or a placebo. The sequencing here drew on peripheral blood, taken in a trial of Ad26.COV2.S vaccine versus placebo. CDR3 DNA: TGCGCCAGCAGCTTAACCCCGGGACTAGCGGGGGTGGGGCAGTTCTTC. Residues: CASSLTPGLAGVGQFF.